Each of the 21 T cell receptor beta chains below was sequenced from the same sample in a study of blood T cell repertoires in COVID-19. Assay used: immunoSEQ multiplex PCR; TCRdb lists only in-frame clones, some missing. Among around 86,000 clones listed, approximately 84% were seen once. Sequencing input: peripheral blood. The receptor set was obtained from a human donor in a cohort sampled during active COVID-19.

V usage is TRBV5-1 and J usage is TRBJ1-4; D is perhaps TRBD1 (5 bases). Trimming left V 2 bases short and J 7 bases short, with 9 bases between. This CDR3 region has 13 residues. Germline V CDR1 and CDR2: SGHRS, YFSETQ. CDR3 in amino acids: CASSFGGAEKLFF. CDR3 nucleotides: TGCGCCAGCAGCTTCGGAGGGGCTGAAAAACTGTTTTTT.

This sequence joins TRBV23-1 and TRBJ2-5; 14 bases line up with TRBD2. TRBV23-1 is assigned to the ORF class and has an uncertain function. The CDR3 loop spans 17 amino acids. V gave up 3 bases and J gave up 7 bases; unmatched junction bases: 10. The CDR3 region is CASSQIGTSGSMLTQYF. CDR3 bases: TGCGCCAGCAGTCAGATAGGGACTAGCGGGAGTATGCTGACCCAGTACTTC.

Only one count was recorded for this clone. This CDR3 is CASSTWGDTEAFF. CDR3 DNA sequence: TGTGCCAGTAGTACCTGGGGGGACACTGAAGCTTTCTTT. The V and J genes are TRBV19 and TRBJ1-1; possible D gene TRBD1, 5 bases. This CDR3 region has 13 residues. Trimming took off 4 bases at V and 3 bases at J, with 9 bases between the two ends. Germline V gene lookup returns CDR1 LNHDA and CDR2 SQIVND (reference sequence).

CDR3 DNA sequence: TGTGCCTGGGGGGGGCGGACAGGAGTCAACTATGGCTACACCTTC. Its translation: CAWGGRTGVNYGYTF. The chain carries TRBV30 and TRBJ1-2; 7 bases map to TRBD1. From germline, CDR1 is GTSNPN and CDR2 SVGIG (reference sequence). V shed 5 bases and J 2 bases; nucleotides not matched to a gene: 11. The CDR3 is 15 amino acids. The full variable domain, its missing parts supplied by reference TRBV30 and TRBJ1-2, is SQTIHQWPATLVQPVGSPLSLECTVEGTSNPNLYWYRQAAGRGLQLLFYSVGIGQISSEVPQNLSASRPQDRQFILSSKKLLLSDSGFYLCAWGGRTGVNYGYTFGSGTRLTVV.

The chain has TRBV2 and TRBJ2-3; TRBD1 might be the D (6 bases). Per the germline V gene, CDR1 is SNHLY and CDR2 is FYNNEI. Deletions cut 5 bases from V and 2 bases from J, with 14 bases between. The CDR3 runs 15 residues. The CDR3 DNA is TGTGCCAGCAGTAGGGGAACAGGGTCCACAGATACGCAGTATTTT. Protein product: CASSRGTGSTDTQYF.

This clone was counted a few times. This chain connects TRBV19 to TRBJ1-5, with D perhaps matching TRBD1 (5 bases). The CDR3 totals 16 residues. Germline-derived CDR1 and CDR2 are LNHDA and SQIVND (reference sequence). Trimming took 9 bases from V and 0 from J, leaving 18 bases between them. The CDR3 nucleotides read TGTGCCAGCACAGGCTGGGGGGGAAATAGCAATCAGCCCCAGCATTTT. Its translation: CASTGWGGNSNQPQHF. Full variable domain (rest looked up from reference TRBV19 and TRBJ1-5): DGGITQSPKYLFRKEGQNVTLSCEQNLNHDAMYWYRQDPGQGLRLIYYSQIVNDFQKGDIAEGYSVSREKKESFPLTVTSAQKNPTAFYLCASTGWGGNSNQPQHFGDGTRLSIL.

This clone was counted a single time. The rearrangement uses TRBV29-1 and TRBJ2-3; 7 bases align to TRBD1. The CDR3 extends over 15 amino acids. V lost 4 bases to trimming and J lost 4 bases; unmatched junction nucleotides: 11. The germline V gene has CDR1 SQVTM and CDR2 ANQGSEA. CDR3 nucleotides: TGCAGCGTTGGGAAGGGGACAGCGCGGGCAGATACGCAGTATTTT. It translates to CSVGKGTARADTQYF.

The chain is built from TRBV6-5 and TRBJ1-2; no definite D call. Looked up from germline, CDR1 is MNHEY and CDR2 is SVGAGI. There are 15 residues in the CDR3. The V gene lost 6 bases and the J gene lost 1 base, with 15 bases spanning the gap. The chain's CDR3 is CASRTQGGVNYGYTF. The CDR3 nucleotides read TGTGCCAGCAGAACTCAAGGCGGGGTTAACTATGGCTACACCTTC.

V gene TRBV7-8 combines with J gene TRBJ2-7; 12 positions match TRBD2. From germline, CDR1 is SGHVS and CDR2 FQNEAQ. The length of the CDR3 is 14 residues. After removal of 8 bases from V and 4 bases from J, the junction contained 6 bases not matched to a gene. DNA for the CDR3: TGTGCCAGCGCGTGGACTAGCGGGGATTACGAGCAGTACTTC. It specifies CASAWTSGDYEQYF.

The chain combines TRBV6-5 with TRBJ1-1; D gene uncertain. V was shortened by 6 bases and J by 3 bases, with 14 bases between the two germline ends. Germline V CDR1 and CDR2: MNHEY, SVGAGI. This CDR3 contains 14 residues. CDR3 sequence reads: CASSALVRDTEAFF. Written as DNA, the CDR3 is TGTGCCAGCAGCGCCTTAGTGCGGGACACTGAAGCTTTCTTT.

This chain uses TRBV5-1 with TRBJ2-5, with a tentative D call TRBD1 (6 bases). Looked up from germline, CDR1 is SGHRS and CDR2 is YFSETQ. This CDR3 spans 15 amino acids. The ends were cut back, 0 bases at V and 1 base at J, with 10 bases in the middle. The CDR3 bases are TGCGCCAGCAGCTTGGTGACGACAGGCCAAGAGACCCAGTACTTC. Translation gives CASSLVTTGQETQYF.

V and J are TRBV11-3 and TRBJ2-2; a possible D gene is TRBD1 (6 bases). V dropped 3 bases and J dropped 6 bases, with 8 bases sitting between them. The length of the CDR3 is 13 residues. Germline CDR1 is SGHNT and CDR2 is YENEEA. The CDR3 sequence: CASSFTGSGELFF. The CDR3 DNA follows: TGTGCCAGCAGCTTCACAGGGTCCGGGGAGCTGTTTTTT.

The CDR3 is CASSGQVAGNTDTQYF. The CDR3 region has the DNA TGTGCCAGCAGCGGACAGGTAGCGGGGAACACCGATACGCAGTATTTT. The chain joins TRBV9 to TRBJ2-3; 8 positions match TRBD2. With 3 bases clipped from V and 6 bases from J, the junction kept 12 bases outside the gene matches. Germline V gene sequence: CDR1 SGDLS, CDR2 YYNGEE. This CDR3 spans 16 amino acids.

The chain employs TRBV11-2 and TRBJ1-6; D is undetermined. Germline assignment: CDR1 SGHAT and CDR2 FQNNGV. Trimming took off 1 base at V and 5 bases at J, with 6 bases between the two ends. This CDR3 is built from 14 residues. The CDR3 bases are TGTGCCAGCAGCTTAGTACTGAATAATTCACCCCTCCACTTT. Translation: CASSLVLNNSPLHF.

The rearrangement links TRBV9 to TRBJ2-5; D gene ambiguous. Looked up from germline, CDR1 is SGDLS and CDR2 is YYNGEE. Trimming shortened V by 0 bases and J by 3 bases, and 6 bases separated the two germline ends. The CDR3 contains 13 residues. The CDR3 DNA sequence: TGTGCCAGCAGCGTAGCCCTAAAAGAGACCCAGTACTTC. Protein: CASSVALKETQYF.

The chain recombines TRBV24-1 with TRBJ2-3, with 8 bases matching TRBD2. The J segment lost 4 bases and the V segment lost 7 bases, leaving 12 bases of the junction unmatched. Germline V gene sequence: CDR1 KGHDR, CDR2 SFDVKD. This CDR3 is built from 16 residues. The CDR3 DNA reads TGTGCCACCAGCGGGGGGGCGGGGGGCCGCGCAGATACGCAGTATTTT. It translates to CATSGGAGGRADTQYF.

The genes are TRBV19 and TRBJ2-1; 9 bases are a match to TRBD1. The V gene end was trimmed by 5 bases and the J gene end by 7 bases; junction bases not matched to a gene: 15. Germline V gives CDR1 LNHDA, CDR2 SQIVND (reference sequence). The CDR3 has 17 residues. CDR3 residues: CASSLLGRDRVINEQFF. The CDR3 region has the DNA TGTGCCAGTAGTCTGCTTGGACGGGACAGGGTAATAAATGAGCAGTTCTTC.

The V gene is TRBV27, the J gene TRBJ2-7, with a possible D match to TRBD2 (6 bases). V gave up 6 bases and J gave up 4 bases, with 13 bases separating them. The CDR3 loop spans 13 amino acids. Germline V lookup: CDR1 MNHEY, CDR2 SMNVEV (reference sequence). The CDR3 loop is CASSGGLNYEQYF. CDR3 nucleotide sequence: TGTGCCAGCAGCGGAGGGCTAAATTACGAGCAGTACTTC.

This clone was detected only once. V and J are TRBV5-1 and TRBJ2-7, with TRBD2 identical over 9 bases. CDR1 is SGHRS and CDR2 is YFSETQ in the germline V gene. V lost 4 bases, J lost 6 bases, and 11 bases stayed unmatched. The length of the CDR3 is 15 residues. Here the CDR3 DNA reads TGCGCCAGCAGCCCAGGGCCAGCGGGAGGTTCCGAGCAGTACTTC. Its protein product is CASSPGPAGGSEQYF.

The V call is TRBV5-1, the J call TRBJ1-1; D might be TRBD1 (6 bases). With 3 bases removed from V and 1 base from J, the gap between germline ends came to 10 bases. Germline assignment: CDR1 SGHRS and CDR2 YFSETQ. The CDR3 runs 14 residues. The CDR3 region is CASSSGQQNTEAFF. The CDR3 region has the DNA TGCGCCAGCAGCTCGGGACAACAGAACACTGAAGCTTTCTTT.

The J gene is TRBJ2-1, the V gene TRBV5-4, with TRBD2 matching over 14 bases. Unmatched junction bases numbered 6, after V lost 0 bases and J lost 10 bases. The germline gives CDR1 SGHNT, CDR2 YYREEE (reference sequence). The CDR3 runs 16 residues. Written as DNA, the CDR3 is TGTGCCAGCAGCTTGGGGACTAGCGGGAGGACGGTGGAGCAGTTCTTC. Its protein is CASSLGTSGRTVEQFF.